These 18 T cell receptor beta chains came from one sample sequenced in a study of cytomegalovirus exposure and HLA in healthy donors. The PCR employed 60 Vbeta primers together with 13 Jbeta primers. Produced via immunoSEQ multiplex PCR; TCRdb's table is partial and in-frame only. This table has about 150,000 clones, 76% appearing once. Material: PBMCs. Receptors were obtained from a woman aged 40 to 50 in good health and CMV-seronegative.

The V gene is TRBV30, the J gene TRBJ2-5, with TRBD2 matching over 7 bases. V was pared by 1 base and J by 4 bases, with 9 bases of the junction left unmatched. The CDR3 totals 15 residues. In germline, CDR1 is GTSNPN, CDR2 SVGIG (reference sequence). The CDR3 DNA reads as TGTGCCTGGAGTGATCCGGGACTATGGGGAGAGACCCAGTACTTC. Protein sequence: CAWSDPGLWGETQYF.

This chain uses TRBV6-5 with TRBJ2-7; D is unresolved. Trimming took 6 bases from V and 5 from J, leaving 11 bases between them. The CDR3 is made up of 12 amino acids. Germline lookup yields CDR1 MNHEY and CDR2 SVGAGI. The CDR3 protein is CASSPTADEQYF. The CDR3 nucleotides read TGTGCCAGCAGCCCGACTGCGGACGAGCAGTACTTC.

The CDR3 loop is CASSSPRRAMEQYF. The CDR3 DNA sequence: TGTGCCAGCAGTTCCCCCCGGCGGGCTATGGAGCAGTACTTC. The chain links TRBV27 to TRBJ2-7; tentatively, D is TRBD2 (5 bases). The ends were cut back, 4 bases at V and 7 bases at J, with 17 bases in the middle. Germline CDR1 MNHEY, CDR2 SMNVEV (reference sequence). The CDR3 covers 14 residues.

The rearrangement joins TRBV6-1 to TRBJ1-5; D unresolved. The CDR3 spans 17 residues. Trimming left V 4 bases short and J 0 bases short, with 16 bases between. Germline CDR1 MNHNS, CDR2 SASEGT. CDR3 coding DNA: TGTGCCAGCAGTGTTAATTTGGCGGGATATAGCAATCAGCCCCAGCATTTT. It specifies CASSVNLAGYSNQPQHF.

The chain joins TRBV10-3 to TRBJ1-1, with D possibly being TRBD1 (6 bases). Trimming left V 1 base short and J 4 bases short, with 7 bases between. The CDR3 totals 13 residues. The germline V gene encodes CDR1 ENHRY and CDR2 SYGVKD. In DNA form, the CDR3 reads TGTGCCATCAGTGAGTTGACAGGCACTGAAGCTTTCTTT. Protein product: CAISELTGTEAFF.

The V call is TRBV5-6, the J call TRBJ1-2; D call uncertain. The CDR3 consists of 14 residues. CDR1 and CDR2 (germline): SGHDT, YYEEEE. Trimming stripped 0 bases from V and 4 bases from J, with 10 bases between. CDR3 sequence: CASSLVLAGYGYTF. In nucleotides, the CDR3 is TGTGCCAGCAGCTTGGTCTTGGCGGGCTATGGCTACACCTTC.

This chain connects TRBV6-4 to TRBJ2-3; 11 bases match TRBD2. Germline-derived CDR1 and CDR2 are MRHNA and SNTAGT. The trim removed 5 bases at V and 2 bases at J, leaving 3 bases unmatched. The CDR3 totals 15 residues. The CDR3 is CASSLAGGDTDTQYF. CDR3 in DNA: TGTGCCAGCAGTCTAGCGGGGGGAGACACAGATACGCAGTATTTT.

The V and J genes are TRBV15 and TRBJ2-2; weak D call: TRBD1 (6 bases). Germline V CDR1 and CDR2: LNHNV, YYDKDF (reference sequence). The CDR3 has 16 residues. The V gene lost 0 bases and the J gene lost 0 bases, with 8 bases spanning the gap. The CDR3 bases are TGTGCCACCAGCAGAGATGGGGGCCCGAACACCGGGGAGCTGTTTTTT. Amino acids: CATSRDGGPNTGELFF.

This chain joins TRBV18 and TRBJ1-4; D is possibly TRBD1 (5 bases). The germline gives CDR1 KGHSH, CDR2 LQKENI. The CDR3 contains 17 residues. V was cut by 2 bases and J by 3 bases, with 16 bases left in between. CDR3 DNA sequence: TGTGCCAGCTCACCAAGTGACAGCCCTGTCCCTAATGAAAAACTGTTTTTT. The encoded protein is CASSPSDSPVPNEKLFF. Together with reference TRBV18 and TRBJ1-4, the CDR3 gives the full variable domain: NAGVMQNPRHLVRRRGQEARLRCSPMKGHSHVYWYRQLPEEGLKFMVYLQKENIIDESGMPKERFSAEFPKEGPSILRIQQVVRGDSAAYFCASSPSDSPVPNEKLFFGSGTQLSVL.

The CDR3 DNA is TGCGCCAGCAGCCAAGGGAGGGACAGGGGGAACTATGGCTACACCTTC. This translates into CASSQGRDRGNYGYTF. The V gene is TRBV4-1, the J gene TRBJ1-2; 11 bases are shared with TRBD1. The CDR3 is 16 amino acids. J gave up 2 bases and V 1 base, and 3 bases lay outside the gene matches. Germline loops: CDR1 MGHRA, CDR2 YSYEKL.

This clone was detected only a few times. This sequence joins TRBV27 and TRBJ2-7; TRBD1 agrees at 7 bases. With V trimmed by 3 bases and J by 5 bases, 16 bases remained unmatched. CDR3 length equals 17 residues. Germline V gives CDR1 MNHEY, CDR2 SMNVEV (reference sequence). CDR3 DNA sequence: TGTGCCAGCAGTTTTACCTTCGACAGGGTAGGTTTCGACGAGCAGTACTTC. Translated: CASSFTFDRVGFDEQYF.

The rearrangement uses TRBV5-1 and TRBJ2-3; D unclear. The CDR3 extends over 16 amino acids. Germline loops: CDR1 SGHRS, CDR2 YFSETQ. V lost 1 base to trimming and J lost 0 bases, with 12 bases between them. CDR3 bases: TGCGCCAGCAGCTTGTCTGGAGCTTCTAGCACAGATACGCAGTATTTT. This encodes CASSLSGASSTDTQYF.

About this clone: An end of the junction does not agree with germline; a read error may underlie this. The chain couples TRBV7-9 to TRBJ2-1; 8 positions match TRBD1. Germline V gene lookup returns CDR1 SEHNR and CDR2 FQNEAQ (reference sequence). CDR3 length equals 18 residues. The CDR3 DNA reads TGTTCCAGCAGCCTCGGACAGGGACACACACTCTCCTACAATGAGCAGTTCTTC. Its translation is CSSSLGQGHTLSYNEQFF.

The chain links TRBV19 to TRBJ2-1, with 10 bases matching TRBD2. V was clipped by 7 bases and J by 6 bases; unmatched bases: 6. The CDR3 totals 14 residues. Germline V gives CDR1 LNHDA, CDR2 SQIVND (reference sequence). This chain's CDR3 is CASTRWTSGNEQFF. CDR3 sequence (DNA): TGTGCCAGTACAAGATGGACTAGCGGCAATGAGCAGTTCTTC.

The chain combines TRBV27 with TRBJ1-5, with D possibly matching TRBD1 (5 bases). CDR3 length equals 13 residues. Trimming cost V 4 bases and J 9 bases, with 13 bases left between them. Germline CDR1 reads MNHEY; CDR2 reads SMNVEV (reference sequence). The CDR3 loop reads CASSYGGDRPQHF. In DNA form, the CDR3 reads TGTGCCAGCAGTTACGGGGGGGATCGGCCCCAGCATTTT.

The chain's CDR3 is CASSPTGEGELFF. CDR3 DNA: TGTGCCAGCTCACCAACAGGGGAAGGGGAGCTGTTTTTT. The V and J genes are TRBV18 and TRBJ2-2, with 7 bases that match TRBD1. The CDR3 has 13 residues. The germline V gene encodes CDR1 KGHSH and CDR2 LQKENI. The V segment lost 2 bases and the J segment 8 bases; nucleotides outside the gene matches: 2.

This clone was seen a few times. J is TRBJ1-4 and V is TRBV27, with 9 bases that match TRBD1. With V trimmed by 3 bases and J by 6 bases, 2 bases remained unmatched. Per germline, CDR1 MNHEY and CDR2 SMNVEV (reference sequence). This CDR3 has 14 amino acids. The CDR3 here is CASSFGTGYEKLFF. DNA of the CDR3: TGTGCCAGCAGTTTTGGGACAGGGTATGAAAAACTGTTTTTT.

The chain joins TRBV9 to TRBJ1-2; 8 positions match TRBD1. With V trimmed by 4 bases and J by 6 bases, 8 bases remained unmatched. Germline CDR1 SGDLS, CDR2 YYNGEE. The CDR3 loop spans 14 amino acids. The CDR3: CASSRDRPAHGYTF. The CDR3 DNA sequence: TGTGCCAGCAGCCGGGACAGGCCCGCTCATGGCTACACCTTC.